Listed here is a single T cell receptor beta chain. The entry originates in a study of T-cell reconstitution after alpha-beta-depleted transplantation in children. TCRbeta library construction was performed incorporating unique molecular identifiers. A single record per CDR3 protein comes from TCRdb applying MiXCR to the PCR reads. The sample holds roughly 790,000 distinct CDR3 sequences, 16% seen once. The V end was cut by 0 bases, the J end by 5 bases, with 11 bases between. This CDR3 has 14 residues. In germline, CDR1 is SQVTM, CDR2 ANQGSEA. The specimen comprised PBMCs, mostly from graft donor cells, sampled 360 days after TCRalphabeta/CD19-depleted stem cell transplant. The V and J genes are TRBV29-1 and TRBJ2-1; D perhaps matches TRBD2 (5 bases). The receptor was isolated from a male patient younger than 18 who had a stem cell transplant for acute lymphoblastic leukemia, so the T cells may come from the graft donor. The CDR3: CSVEDPVGNNEQFF. The CDR3 nucleotides are TGCAGCGTTGAAGACCCCGTCGGGAACAATGAGCAGTTCTTC.